The TCR beta chain described here comes from a study of blood T cell repertoires in COVID-19. Study as a whole: Sites in the United States, Italy and Spain provided acute and convalescent COVID-19 samples. Sources were T cells, B-cell-depleted T cells, or PBMCs; the material itself was cDNA or gDNA.

The table came from immunoSEQ multiplex PCR; TCRdb's copy has only in-frame clones and leaves some out. This sample yields about 110,000 clones, of which 65% to 90% are seen a single time; roughly 8.2% belongs to the top ten. Germline CDR1 reads MNHNY; CDR2 reads SVGAGI (reference sequence). The V end was cut by 4 bases, the J end by 1 base, with 10 bases between. CDR3 size: 14 residues. This clone was observed a few times. The sequencing sample was made of peripheral blood. This clonotype was obtained from a woman at least 80 years old with active or convalescent COVID-19. The chain uses TRBV6-6 and TRBJ1-1; D ambiguous. The CDR3 region has the DNA TGTGCCAGCAGTTTCCAGACGGGGAACACTGAAGCTTTCTTT. Translation: CASSFQTGNTEAFF.